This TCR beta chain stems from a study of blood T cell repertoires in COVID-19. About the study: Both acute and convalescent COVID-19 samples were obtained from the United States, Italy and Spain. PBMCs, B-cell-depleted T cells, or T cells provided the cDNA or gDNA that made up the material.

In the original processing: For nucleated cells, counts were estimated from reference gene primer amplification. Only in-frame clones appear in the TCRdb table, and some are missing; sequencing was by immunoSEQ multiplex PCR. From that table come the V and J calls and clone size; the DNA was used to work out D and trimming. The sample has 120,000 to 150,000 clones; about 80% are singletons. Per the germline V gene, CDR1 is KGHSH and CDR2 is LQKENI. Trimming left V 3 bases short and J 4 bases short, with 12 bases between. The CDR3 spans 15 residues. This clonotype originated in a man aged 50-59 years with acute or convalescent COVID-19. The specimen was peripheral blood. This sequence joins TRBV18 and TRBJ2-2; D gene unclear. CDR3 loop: CASSPYGPGTGELFF. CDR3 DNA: TGTGCCAGCTCACCTTACGGTCCGGGCACCGGGGAGCTGTTTTTT.